These T cell receptor beta chains were read from a single sample in a study of shared clonotypes between healthy human individuals. TCRdb's table, derived via immunoSEQ multiplex PCR, lists solely in-frame clones and lacks some. The sample includes nearly 2 million clones, approximately 95% of them seen just once. The sequenced sample consisted of naive CD8+ T cells sorted from blood. The receptors come from a man aged 18 to 30 in good health. Each CDR3 is given with its conserved first and last residue. The D gene is left open where the match is weak. A row's size may be missing; if present it is once, few, many or a size class.

J gene: TRBJ2-5
clone size: NA
V gene: TRBV5-4
D gene: NA
CDR3 protein: CASSLGEGGTQYF
CDR3 DNA: TGTGCCAGCAGCCTCGGTGAGGGTGGGACCCAGTACTTC

J gene: TRBJ1-4
clone size: NA
V gene: TRBV21-1
D gene: NA
CDR3 protein: CASSPRRAQGSTNEKLFF
CDR3 DNA: TGTGCCAGCAGCCCTAGGAGGGCACAGGGATCAACTAATGAAAAACTGTTTTTT

J gene: TRBJ1-3
clone size: NA
V gene: TRBV5-4
D gene: NA
CDR3 protein: CASSLSPGKGLGGNTIYF
CDR3 DNA: TGTGCCAGCAGCTTGTCCCCCGGCAAAGGGTTGGGAGGAAACACCATATATTTT

J gene: TRBJ2-7
clone size: once
V gene: TRBV4-2
D gene: NA
CDR3 protein: CASSQDRGEQYF
CDR3 DNA: TGTGCCAGCAGCCAAGATAGGGGAGAGCAGTACTTC

J gene: TRBJ2-3
clone size: once
V gene: TRBV6-1
D gene: NA
CDR3 protein: CASPGTQGRYF
CDR3 DNA: TGTGCCAGCCCAGGGACCCAGGGACGGTATTTT

J gene: TRBJ2-7
clone size: NA
V gene: TRBV25-1
D gene: NA
CDR3 protein: CASSGGNSYEQYF
CDR3 DNA: TGTGCCAGCAGTGGAGGGAACTCCTACGAGCAGTACTTC

J gene: TRBJ2-7
clone size: NA
V gene: TRBV5-1
D gene: TRBD2
CDR3 protein: CASSLVSGGTSGRNNYEQYF
CDR3 DNA: TGCGCCAGCAGCTTAGTTTCAGGGGGGACTAGCGGGAGGAATAACTACGAGCAGTACTTC

J gene: TRBJ2-7
clone size: NA
V gene: TRBV30
D gene: TRBD1
CDR3 protein: CAWSVLGTGVFYEQYF
CDR3 DNA: TGTGCCTGGAGTGTACTCGGGACAGGGGTCTTCTACGAGCAGTACTTC

J gene: TRBJ1-2
clone size: NA
V gene: TRBV21-1
D gene: NA
CDR3 protein: CASSNGGRHSNYGYTF
CDR3 DNA: TGTGCCAGCAGCAATGGAGGCAGACATTCTAACTATGGCTACACCTTC

J gene: TRBJ1-5
clone size: NA
V gene: TRBV18
D gene: NA
CDR3 protein: CASSPIGGSQPQHF
CDR3 DNA: TGTGCCAGCTCACCAATCGGGGGAAGTCAGCCCCAGCATTTT

J gene: TRBJ2-7
clone size: NA
V gene: TRBV27
D gene: TRBD1
CDR3 protein: CASSLSDGDRGPYEQYF
CDR3 DNA: TGTGCCAGCAGTCTATCGGACGGGGACAGGGGGCCTTACGAGCAGTACTTC

J gene: TRBJ2-7
clone size: NA
V gene: TRBV28
D gene: NA
CDR3 protein: CASSLSGSSYEQYF
CDR3 DNA: TGTGCCAGCAGTTTGAGCGGGTCCTCCTACGAGCAGTACTTC

J gene: TRBJ2-7
clone size: NA
V gene: TRBV28
D gene: TRBD1
CDR3 protein: CASSTWTGFNEQYF
CDR3 DNA: TGTGCCAGCAGTACTTGGACAGGGTTCAACGAGCAGTACTTC

J gene: TRBJ1-1
clone size: NA
V gene: TRBV5-3
D gene: TRBD1
CDR3 protein: CARSLAGGQGPPILEAFF
CDR3 DNA: TGTGCCAGAAGCTTGGCCGGGGGACAGGGGCCCCCGATCCTAGAAGCTTTCTTT

J gene: TRBJ1-2
clone size: NA
V gene: TRBV19
D gene: NA
CDR3 protein: CASSIGTGYTF
CDR3 DNA: TGTGCCAGTAGTATAGGGACTGGCTACACCTTC

J gene: TRBJ2-7
clone size: NA
V gene: TRBV7-9
D gene: NA
CDR3 protein: CASSLVVEQYF
CDR3 DNA: TGTGCCAGCAGCTTGGTGGTCGAGCAGTACTTC

J gene: TRBJ2-2
clone size: once
V gene: TRBV5-1
D gene: NA
CDR3 protein: CASSFPAGGGNTGELFF
CDR3 DNA: TGCGCCAGCAGCTTTCCGGCAGGAGGGGGGAACACCGGGGAGCTGTTTTTT

J gene: TRBJ1-4
clone size: NA
V gene: TRBV5-8
D gene: TRBD1
CDR3 protein: CASSFRDSPTNEKLFF
CDR3 DNA: TGTGCCAGCAGCTTCCGGGACAGCCCAACAAATGAAAAACTGTTTTTT

J gene: TRBJ2-1
clone size: NA
V gene: TRBV2
D gene: TRBD1
CDR3 protein: CASNWDRGMSLYNEQFF
CDR3 DNA: TGTGCCAGCAATTGGGACAGGGGTATGAGTCTTTACAATGAGCAGTTCTTC

J gene: TRBJ1-6
clone size: NA
V gene: TRBV15
D gene: NA
CDR3 protein: CATSKTIPQGRDSPLHF
CDR3 DNA: TGTGCCACCAGCAAAACGATCCCTCAGGGGAGGGATTCACCCCTCCACTTT